The next 20 T cell receptor beta chains were all read from a single sample in a study of T-cell memory formation after mild COVID-19. Each CDR3 protein is one row after TCRdb ran MiXCR on the 5' RACE reads. The sample gives more than 300,000 distinct CDR3 sequences, more than 13% of which show up once; roughly 23% is in the top ten. Material for sequencing was PBMCs or a T cell subset sorted from them (not recorded which). Every receptor here comes from a man between 18 and 35 years old who had mild COVID-19 (a few samples of this study predate the infection). Cell type and time point are not known.

There are many counts of this clonotype. The chain combines TRBV11-2 with TRBJ2-5; TRBD2 might be the D (6 bases). Germline CDR1 is SGHAT and CDR2 is FQNNGV. This CDR3 has 10 amino acids. The ends were cut back, 8 bases at V and 5 bases at J, with 6 bases in the middle. In DNA, the CDR3 is TGTGCCAGCGCGGGGGAGACCCAGTACTTC. Translated: CASAGETQYF.

This clonotype has a count of ten or more. This chain uses TRBV5-1 with TRBJ2-1; D call uncertain. CDR3 length: 14 amino acids. The V gene's germline CDR1 is SGHRS and CDR2 YFSETQ. With 4 bases removed from V and 2 bases from J, the gap between germline ends came to 10 bases. The CDR3 loop is CASSNGDPYNEQFF. As DNA, the CDR3 is TGCGCCAGCAGCAATGGAGACCCCTACAATGAGCAGTTCTTC.

The chain joins TRBV29-1 to TRBJ1-1; perhaps TRBD1 as D (5 bases). CDR3 length: 12 residues. Germline assignment: CDR1 SQVTM and CDR2 ANQGSEA. V lost 0 bases, J lost 7 bases, and 9 bases lay in between. This CDR3 is CSVEDGGGEAFF. The CDR3 DNA reads TGCAGCGTTGAAGATGGGGGGGGTGAAGCTTTCTTT.

The chain links TRBV5-1 to TRBJ2-2; D not certain. CDR1 is SGHRS and CDR2 is YFSETQ in the germline V gene. V shed 4 bases and J shed 4 bases, with 5 bases lying between them. This CDR3 has 12 residues. CDR3 protein: CASSSPTGELFF. The CDR3 DNA reads TGCGCCAGCAGCAGCCCCACCGGGGAGCTGTTTTTT.

This clonotype was seen more than once but under ten times. The rearrangement joins TRBV7-8 to TRBJ2-3; no clear D. CDR1 SGHVS and CDR2 FQNEAQ come from the germline V gene. Trimming took 5 bases from V and 0 from J, leaving 12 bases between them. CDR3 length equals 15 residues. CDR3 bases: TGTGCCAGCAGCCTCCGGGTGCCTAGCACAGATACGCAGTATTTT. Its protein product is CASSLRVPSTDTQYF. The complete variable domain, with remaining parts taken from reference TRBV7-8 and TRBJ2-3, reads GAGVSQSPRYKVAKRGQDVALRCDPISGHVSLFWYQQALGQGPEFLTYFQNEAQLDKSGLPSDRFFAERPEGSVSTLKIQRTQQEDSAVYLCASSLRVPSTDTQYFGPGTRLTVL.

In this sample, this clonotype turned up a few times. The V call is TRBV4-3, the J call TRBJ2-5; 10 bases are a match to TRBD2. V lost 0 bases to trimming and J lost 5 bases; unmatched junction nucleotides: 12. The CDR3 spans 18 residues. Germline V gene sequence: CDR1 LGHNA, CDR2 YSLEER. The CDR3 nucleotides are TGCGCCAGCAGCCAAGATAACCGGGCTAGCGGGGGTATTGAGACCCAGTACTTC. Its protein product is CASSQDNRASGGIETQYF.

This clonotype has only one observation. The chain combines TRBV6-1 with TRBJ2-7; 7 bases fit TRBD1. The length of the CDR3 is 14 residues. Germline V lookup: CDR1 MNHNS, CDR2 SASEGT. Germline trimming cut 6 bases from V and 2 bases from J; bases unmatched to any gene: 7. CDR3 amino acids: CASRGTAPTYEQYF. The CDR3 region has the DNA TGTGCCAGCAGGGGGACAGCGCCAACCTACGAGCAGTACTTC.

The J gene is TRBJ1-1, the V gene TRBV12-3 or TRBV12-4, with D possibly TRBD1 on 6 matching bases. CDR3 length: 16 residues. Trimming pared 5 bases from V and 7 bases from J, leaving 23 bases between. CDR3 amino acids: CASSPPRGAQAYEAFF. The DNA for the CDR3 is TGTGCCAGCAGTCCCCCGCGGGGGGCGCAAGCGTATGAAGCTTTCTTT.

This clonotype was picked up a small number of times. The chain couples TRBV6-5 to TRBJ2-1; the match to TRBD2 covers 11 bases. CDR1 MNHEY and CDR2 SVGAGI come from the germline V gene. Trimming at V came to 5 bases and at J to 8 bases, leaving 8 bases not matched to a gene. The CDR3 runs 15 residues. The CDR3 region has the DNA TGTGCCAGCAGTCTTTTAGCGGGGGGGCTTCATGAGCAGTTCTTC. It translates to CASSLLAGGLHEQFF.

V usage is TRBV7-2 and J usage is TRBJ2-2, with TRBD2 matching over 8 bases. Germline V gene sequence: CDR1 SGHTA, CDR2 FQGNSA. CDR3 size: 16 residues. Trimming at V came to 6 bases and at J to 5 bases, leaving 11 bases not matched to a gene. Written as DNA, the CDR3 is TGTGCCAGCAGAATTAAACGGGGGGGCCTAACCGGGGAGCTGTTTTTT. This codes for CASRIKRGGLTGELFF.

CDR3 amino acids: CASYRTGGRTQYF. DNA of the CDR3: TGTGCCAGCTACCGGACAGGGGGTCGGACCCAGTACTTC. The V call is TRBV27, the J call TRBJ2-5; TRBD1 matches at 10 bases. Germline assignment: CDR1 MNHEY and CDR2 SMNVEV (reference sequence). With V trimmed by 8 bases and J by 7 bases, 7 bases remained unmatched. The CDR3 has 13 amino acids.

V usage is TRBV29-1 and J usage is TRBJ2-5; unclear D gene. CDR3 size: 13 residues. CDR1 and CDR2 (germline): SQVTM, ANQGSEA. The germline V and J ends were trimmed by 1 base and 1 base, with 7 bases remaining between them. The CDR3 nucleotides read TGCAGCGTTGAAGCCCAACGCCAAGAGACCCAGTACTTC. Residues: CSVEAQRQETQYF.

Regarding this clonotype: This may be a read error, as it is one base from a much larger clone. This CDR3 is CAGSLAMGARGYTF. CDR3 in DNA: TGTGCCGGCAGCTTAGCGATGGGGGCGCGAGGCTACACCTTC. The chain carries TRBV7-2 and TRBJ1-2; D is perhaps TRBD1 (6 bases). Germline V gene lookup returns CDR1 SGHTA and CDR2 FQGNSA. The CDR3 runs to 14 residues.

This chain joins TRBV5-6 and TRBJ2-1, with TRBD2 matching over 9 bases. Germline values: CDR1 SGHDT, CDR2 YYEEEE. This CDR3 has 14 amino acids. J gave up 7 bases and V 3 bases, and 5 bases lay outside the gene matches. Here the CDR3 reads CASSSGLAANEQFF. The CDR3 DNA sequence: TGTGCCAGCAGCTCGGGACTAGCAGCGAATGAGCAGTTCTTC.

This clonotype was seen only a few times. The rearrangement links TRBV27 to TRBJ2-7; 7 bases are a match to TRBD1. V lost 6 bases to trimming and J lost 5 bases; unmatched junction nucleotides: 4. This CDR3 is 12 amino acids long. Germline lookup yields CDR1 MNHEY and CDR2 SMNVEV (reference sequence). DNA of the CDR3: TGTGCCAGCAGGACAACAGGGGACGAGCAGTACTTC. Its protein product is CASRTTGDEQYF.

This sequence joins TRBV15 and TRBJ1-5; the D gene is possibly TRBD1 (5 bases). This CDR3 has 15 residues. Trimming removed 2 bases at V and 7 bases at J, with 15 bases between. Per the germline V gene, CDR1 is LNHNV and CDR2 is YYDKDF (reference sequence). In nucleotides, the CDR3 is TGTGCCACCAGCAGAACCCAGGGCGGTGGACAGCCCCAGCATTTT. Translation: CATSRTQGGGQPQHF.

This clonotype occurred a few times. The J gene is TRBJ2-3, the V gene TRBV18; D not resolved. The germline V gene has CDR1 KGHSH and CDR2 LQKENI. The CDR3 has 15 amino acids. Trimming removed 6 bases at V and 1 base at J, with 14 bases between. The CDR3 is CASSLPRQGTDTQYF. The CDR3 DNA sequence: TGTGCCAGCTCGCTACCAAGGCAGGGCACAGATACGCAGTATTTT.

This clonotype occurred a few times. V is TRBV6-5 and J is TRBJ2-2; possibly TRBD1 for D (6 bases). The CDR3 has 15 amino acids. Trimming removed 2 bases at V and 7 bases at J, with 14 bases between. The germline gives CDR1 MNHEY, CDR2 SVGAGI. The CDR3 reads CASSYVAGADGELFF. The DNA of the CDR3 is TGTGCCAGCAGTTACGTGGCAGGGGCAGACGGGGAGCTGTTTTTT.

The table lists this clonotype with a few counts. V and J are TRBV4-3 and TRBJ2-3; D is perhaps TRBD2 (5 bases). Germline V gene data show CDR1 as LGHNA and CDR2 as YSLEER. CDR3 size: 15 residues. Trimming shortened V by 1 base and J by 2 bases, and 10 bases separated the two germline ends. The CDR3 bases are TGCGCCAGCAGCCAAGGACGGGATCTCACAGATACGCAGTATTTT. Amino acids: CASSQGRDLTDTQYF.

This clonotype was seen at least ten times. The rearrangement links TRBV3-1 to TRBJ2-5; tentative D call: TRBD1 (6 bases). CDR1 and CDR2 (germline): LGHDT, YNNKEL (reference sequence). Trimming removed 5 bases from V and 1 base from J, with 17 bases in between. The CDR3 contains 16 residues. DNA for the CDR3: TGTGCCAGCAGCGCCCGGGGACACTCTCCCCAAGAGACCCAGTACTTC. Its protein is CASSARGHSPQETQYF.